The rows below give T cell receptor beta chains drawn from one sample of a study of shared clonotypes between healthy human individuals. Only in-frame clones appear in the TCRdb table, and some are missing; sequencing was by immunoSEQ multiplex PCR. The sample gives about 650,000 clones, roughly 95% of which show up once; around 0.11% is in the top ten. The source material was naive CD8+ T cells sorted from blood. The source is a woman aged 25 to 39 in good health. The CDR3 runs from the conserved cysteine through the conserved F or W. A D gene is named only where the DNA matches it firmly. Rows may omit the clone size; those that give it use once, few, many or a size class.

TRBV29-1	-	once	TRBJ2-1	CSLIGAYNEQFF	TGCAGCCTCATAGGAGCCTACAATGAGCAGTTCTTC
TRBV19	TRBD2	-	TRBJ2-7	CASSGAGVLGEQYF	TGTGCCAGTAGCGGAGCGGGGGTTCTGGGCGAGCAGTACTTC
TRBV29-1	-	-	TRBJ2-1	CSVEGETAGGRNEQFF	TGCAGCGTTGAAGGGGAGACAGCGGGCGGCCGCAATGAGCAGTTCTTC
TRBV19	TRBD1	once	TRBJ1-4	CASRGQEGEKLFF	TGTGCCAGTAGAGGACAGGAGGGTGAAAAACTGTTTTTT
TRBV23-1	-	-	TRBJ1-3	CAGKVLGGNTIYF	TGCGCCGGGAAGGTCTTAGGAGGAAACACCATATATTTT
TRBV7-9	TRBD1	-	TRBJ2-7	CASSSSTGPYEQYF	TGTGCCAGCAGCTCTTCGACAGGGCCCTACGAGCAGTACTTC
TRBV11-2	-	-	TRBJ1-2	CASSTGTGLYGYTF	TGTGCCAGCAGCACTGGTACAGGACTTTATGGCTACACCTTC
TRBV9	-	-	TRBJ2-7	CASSVEGAAYEQYF	TGTGCCAGCAGCGTAGAGGGCGCAGCCTACGAGCAGTACTTC
TRBV13	-	-	TRBJ2-3	CASSSQLTLTDTQYF	TGTGCCAGCAGCTCCCAACTAACGCTCACAGATACGCAGTATTTT
TRBV28	-	-	TRBJ1-4	CASSRPLWGETNEKLFF	TGTGCCAGCAGCCGCCCCCTTTGGGGCGAAACTAATGAAAAACTGTTTTTT
TRBV2	-	-	TRBJ1-1	CASSDTRVNTEAFF	TGTGCCAGCAGTGACACCAGGGTGAACACTGAAGCTTTCTTT
TRBV7-9	-	-	TRBJ2-5	CASSLSGTQETQYF	TGTGCCAGCAGCTTATCTGGCACTCAAGAGACCCAGTACTTC
TRBV5-5	-	once	TRBJ1-3	CASSYNGNTIYF	TGTGCCAGCAGCTACAACGGAAACACCATATATTTT
TRBV5-5	-	-	TRBJ1-1	CASSFGAVTEAFF	TGTGCCAGCAGCTTTGGGGCGGTCACTGAAGCTTTCTTT
TRBV28	TRBD1	-	TRBJ2-1	CASSPGQGYNEQFF	TGTGCCAGCAGTCCGGGACAGGGTTACAATGAGCAGTTCTTC
TRBV28	TRBD1	-	TRBJ1-2	CASSFGFLGQGASDYGYTF	TGTGCCAGCAGTTTCGGATTCTTGGGACAGGGGGCGAGTGATTATGGCTACACCTTC
TRBV10-3	-	-	TRBJ1-1	CAISVGEPTEAFF	TGTGCCATCAGTGTTGGGGAACCCACTGAAGCTTTCTTT
TRBV28	-	-	TRBJ2-5	CASPITPKTQYF	TGTGCCAGCCCCATAACCCCGAAGACCCAGTACTTC
TRBV6-1	-	-	TRBJ2-7	CASSEAPLYEQYF	TGTGCCAGCAGTGAAGCCCCCCTCTACGAGCAGTACTTC
TRBV7-9	-	once	TRBJ2-5	CASEKVPGETQYF	TGTGCCAGCGAAAAGGTCCCGGGGGAGACCCAGTACTTC
TRBV7-8	TRBD1	-	TRBJ2-7	CASSPGIGTGGASYEQYF	TGTGCCAGCAGCCCGGGAATTGGGACAGGGGGGGCGTCCTACGAGCAGTACTTC
TRBV6-1	-	-	TRBJ1-5	CASSPDRGTNQPQHF	TGTGCCAGCAGTCCTGACCGGGGAACCAATCAGCCCCAGCATTTT
TRBV7-6	TRBD2	once	TRBJ2-7	CASSLVISGKTYEQYF	TGTGCCAGCAGCTTAGTAATAAGCGGGAAAACCTACGAGCAGTACTTC
TRBV27	TRBD2	-	TRBJ2-1	CASSSGGPANEQFF	TGTGCCAGCAGTTCGGGAGGGCCCGCCAATGAGCAGTTCTTC
TRBV10-3	-	-	TRBJ1-1	CAISDPTRDTEAFF	TGTGCCATCAGTGACCCCACAAGGGACACTGAAGCTTTCTTT
TRBV13	TRBD1	-	TRBJ2-1	CASSLEQGRNEQFF	TGTGCCAGCAGCTTAGAACAGGGGCGCAATGAGCAGTTCTTC
TRBV19	-	once	TRBJ2-7	CASSSGGDYEQYF	TGTGCCAGTAGCTCAGGGGGGGACTACGAGCAGTACTTC
TRBV28	-	-	TRBJ2-5	CASNLMTEQETQYF	TGTGCCAGCAATCTCATGACGGAACAAGAGACCCAGTACTTC
TRBV28	-	-	TRBJ1-5	CASSFGTFNQPQHF	TGTGCCAGCAGTTTTGGGACTTTCAATCAGCCCCAGCATTTT
TRBV4-1	-	-	TRBJ1-5	CASRENTPSNQPQHF	TGCGCCAGCAGAGAGAACACCCCTAGCAATCAGCCCCAGCATTTT
TRBV5-6	-	-	TRBJ2-7	CASSAGGANYEQYF	TGTGCCAGCAGCGCCGGCGGGGCCAACTACGAGCAGTACTTC
TRBV7-9	-	-	TRBJ2-1	CASSLGSLAYNEQFF	TGTGCCAGCAGCTTAGGTTCGCTAGCGTACAATGAGCAGTTCTTC
TRBV7-9	TRBD1	-	TRBJ2-3	CASSVQNLGQGRDTQYF	TGTGCCAGCAGCGTCCAAAATTTGGGACAGGGCCGAGATACGCAGTATTTT
TRBV9	-	-	TRBJ2-1	CASSAEPGLHSEQFF	TGTGCCAGCAGCGCCGAACCGGGACTCCATTCTGAGCAGTTCTTC
TRBV4-1	-	-	TRBJ2-1	CASSRLGTYNEQFF	TGCGCCAGCAGCCGGCTAGGGACCTACAATGAGCAGTTCTTC
TRBV27	-	-	TRBJ2-7	CASRLTLGGYYEQYF	TGTGCCAGCAGACTAACCCTTGGGGGATACTACGAGCAGTACTTC
TRBV10-3	-	once	TRBJ1-2	CAISEPDNYGYTF	TGTGCCATCAGTGAGCCCGATAACTATGGCTACACCTTC
TRBV27	-	-	TRBJ1-2	CASSFGVNYGYTF	TGTGCCAGCAGTTTCGGGGTGAACTATGGCTACACCTTC
TRBV5-6	TRBD1	-	TRBJ2-7	CASSAQGLWGYEQYF	TGTGCCAGCAGCGCACAGGGGCTGTGGGGGTACGAGCAGTACTTC
TRBV2	TRBD1	-	TRBJ2-7	CASSELGTGAYEQYF	TGTGCCAGCAGTGAACTGGGGACAGGGGCCTACGAGCAGTACTTC
TRBV19	TRBD1	-	TRBJ1-2	CASSPSTGNGYTF	TGTGCCAGTAGTCCTTCGACAGGGAATGGCTACACCTTC
TRBV5-1	-	once	TRBJ2-7	CASSLGVSYEQYF	TGCGCCAGCAGCTTGGGTGTCAGCTACGAGCAGTACTTC
TRBV7-9	-	-	TRBJ2-7	CASSLQARSYEQYF	TGTGCCAGCAGCTTACAAGCCCGCTCCTACGAGCAGTACTTC
TRBV16	-	-	TRBJ2-7	CASSHRGRLYEQYF	TGTGCCAGCAGCCACCGCGGACGCCTTTACGAGCAGTACTTC
TRBV6-6	-	-	TRBJ2-7	CAGSEGAAYEQYF	TGTGCCGGGTCCGAAGGGGCCGCCTACGAGCAGTACTTC
TRBV27	-	-	TRBJ1-1	CASSSKGVRTEAFF	TGTGCCAGCAGTTCAAAAGGGGTTCGCACTGAAGCTTTCTTT
TRBV28	-	-	TRBJ2-2	CASSLGVWGRPGELFF	TGTGCCAGCAGCCTAGGGGTGTGGGGAAGACCCGGGGAGCTGTTTTTT
TRBV28	TRBD2	-	TRBJ2-5	CASSPIAGLGREQYF	TGTGCCAGCAGTCCAATAGCCGGACTAGGAAGAGAGCAGTACTTC
TRBV28	-	-	TRBJ2-7	CASSFMATGPLTDEQYF	TGTGCCAGCAGTTTTATGGCAACAGGGCCGCTGACCGACGAGCAGTACTTC
TRBV6-4	TRBD1	-	TRBJ1-4	CATNGTGVNEKLFF	TGTGCCACCAACGGGACAGGGGTTAATGAAAAACTGTTTTTT
TRBV27	TRBD1	-	TRBJ2-7	CASSIGTGPSYEQYF	TGTGCCAGCAGCATAGGGACAGGGCCTTCCTACGAGCAGTACTTC
TRBV12-5	TRBD2	-	TRBJ2-5	CASGYGTSGALDF	TGTGCTAGTGGTTACGGGACTAGCGGGGCCCTCGACTTC
TRBV6-5	-	-	TRBJ2-7	CASSYSDGSSYEQYF	TGTGCCAGCAGTTACTCCGACGGGAGCTCCTACGAGCAGTACTTC
TRBV25-1	-	-	TRBJ2-7	CASSGKNYEQYF	TGTGCCAGCAGTGGAAAAAACTACGAGCAGTACTTC
TRBV11-2	TRBD1	once	TRBJ1-2	CASSLDSGTDYGYTF	TGTGCCAGCAGCTTAGACTCCGGGACAGACTATGGCTACACCTTC